Below are 24 T cell receptor beta chains sequenced from a single sample in a study of OX40 agonist ivuxolimab in advanced cancers. Produced via immunoSEQ multiplex PCR; TCRdb's table is partial and in-frame only. The sample lists roughly 120,000 clones, under 95% occurring once. The specimen comprised CD4+ or CD8+ T cells sorted from blood, sampled in a trial of the OX40 agonist ivuxolimab. The receptors derive from an adult with an advanced solid tumor such as melanoma, head and neck, liver or kidney cancer.

The rearrangement links TRBV18 to TRBJ2-7; D call uncertain. Looked up from germline, CDR1 is KGHSH and CDR2 is LQKENI. The CDR3 contains 13 residues. Trimming took 0 bases from V and 3 from J, leaving 6 bases between them. CDR3 in amino acids: CASSPPGGYEQYF. CDR3 coding DNA: TGTGCCAGCTCACCACCTGGCGGCTACGAGCAGTACTTC.

The chain joins TRBV6-5 to TRBJ2-1, with D uncertain. Looked up from germline, CDR1 is MNHEY and CDR2 is SVGAGI. The CDR3 length is 12 residues. The V gene lost 6 bases and the J gene lost 4 bases, with 7 bases spanning the gap. DNA for the CDR3: TGTGCCAGCAGACACCTTTACAATGAGCAGTTCTTC. Protein sequence: CASRHLYNEQFF.

The genes are TRBV7-2 and TRBJ1-5; D not certain. Germline V gives CDR1 SGHTA, CDR2 FQGNSA. V was shortened by 2 bases and J by 1 base, with 6 bases between the two germline ends. This CDR3 has 14 residues. The DNA of the CDR3 is TGTGCCAGCAGCTTACGGGAGAGCAATCAGCCCCAGCATTTT. Amino acid sequence: CASSLRESNQPQHF.

V gene TRBV5-1 combines with J gene TRBJ2-7; 8 bases are a match to TRBD1. The germline V gene has CDR1 SGHRS and CDR2 YFSETQ. The CDR3 has 15 residues. V shed 3 bases, J shed 2 bases, and the junction held 7 bases outside the gene matches. CDR3 in amino acids: CASSSGGTGAYEQYF. In DNA form, the CDR3 reads TGCGCCAGCAGCTCTGGGGGGACAGGAGCCTACGAGCAGTACTTC.

This chain links TRBV10-3 with TRBJ2-7, with a weak D call TRBD2 (5 bases). CDR3 size: 13 residues. Trimming removed 2 bases from V and 7 bases from J, with 12 bases in between. Germline CDR1 is ENHRY and CDR2 is SYGVKD. CDR3 amino acids: CAISEAGGFEQYF. The CDR3 DNA reads TGTGCCATCAGTGAGGCTGGCGGGTTTGAGCAGTACTTC.

In this sample, this clone turned up once. The chain combines TRBV2 with TRBJ2-7; D may be TRBD1 or TRBD2 (5 bases each). Trimming took off 6 bases at V and 1 base at J, with 7 bases between the two ends. There are 12 residues in the CDR3. The V gene's germline CDR1 is SNHLY and CDR2 FYNNEI. The chain's CDR3 is CASSGTSYEQYF. CDR3 coding DNA: TGTGCCAGCAGCGGGACGTCCTACGAGCAGTACTTC.

The chain employs TRBV5-6 and TRBJ2-1; 7 bases are shared with TRBD2. V dropped 6 bases and J dropped 8; count of bases not matched to a gene: 11. The CDR3 sequence is 14 residues long. Germline CDR1 reads SGHDT; CDR2 reads YYEEEE. The DNA of the CDR3 is TGTGCCAGCACCATACTAGCGAGGTGGGATGAGCAGTTCTTC. Its translation: CASTILARWDEQFF.

This clone was seen more than once but under ten times. The V call is TRBV11-3, the J call TRBJ2-1; 9 bases match TRBD2. With 7 bases clipped from V and 2 bases from J, the junction kept 6 bases outside the gene matches. The germline gives CDR1 SGHNT, CDR2 YENEEA. CDR3 length: 15 residues. The CDR3: CASNRAGGPYNEQFF. CDR3 in DNA: TGTGCCAGCAACCGAGCGGGAGGTCCCTACAATGAGCAGTTCTTC.

Turning to this clone: One junction end does not reproduce the germline sequence, and a read error may be involved. V and J are TRBV7-2 and TRBJ1-2; D gene unclear. This CDR3 has 12 residues. The germline V gene has CDR1 SGHTA and CDR2 FQGNSA. The CDR3 DNA sequence: TGTGCCAGCAGCTTAGTTAACTACGGCTACACCTTC. Translating it yields CASSLVNYGYTF.

This clone appeared once. The rearrangement joins TRBV28 to TRBJ1-2; 10 bases line up with TRBD1. V trimming: 6 bases; J trimming: 0 bases; junction bases outside the gene matches: 4. The CDR3 contains 15 residues. Looked up from germline, CDR1 is MDHEN and CDR2 is SYDVKM. As DNA, the CDR3 is TGTGCCAGCAGGAGACAGGGGGCTACTAACTATGGCTACACCTTC. This translates into CASRRQGATNYGYTF.

The chain carries TRBV18 and TRBJ1-1; maybe TRBD1 (6 bases). Trimming pared 0 bases from V and 5 bases from J, leaving 10 bases between. Germline loops: CDR1 KGHSH, CDR2 LQKENI. This CDR3 spans 14 amino acids. The CDR3 DNA reads as TGTGCCAGCTCACCACCGGGGGCGCGAACTGAAGCTTTCTTT. Protein: CASSPPGARTEAFF.

V gene TRBV7-6 combines with J gene TRBJ1-4, with TRBD1 as a possible D gene (6 bases). Germline assignment: CDR1 SGHVS and CDR2 FNYEAQ. Trimming took off 5 bases at V and 0 bases at J, with 10 bases between the two ends. The CDR3 has 15 residues. Here the CDR3 reads CASSVTGSTNEKLFF. In DNA, the CDR3 is TGTGCCAGCAGCGTAACAGGGTCAACTAATGAAAAACTGTTTTTT.

The genes are TRBV6-5 and TRBJ2-2; 15 nucleotides line up with TRBD2. The CDR3 is 15 residues long. Germline V gene lookup returns CDR1 MNHEY and CDR2 SVGAGI. Germline trimming cut 4 bases from V and 7 bases from J; bases unmatched to any gene: 1. CDR3 bases: TGTGCCAGCAGTTGGACTAGCGGGAGGGTCGGGGAGCTGTTTTTT. Its translation is CASSWTSGRVGELFF.

This clone was detected only once. The V call is TRBV6-5, the J call TRBJ2-7; 11 positions match TRBD1. The CDR3 is 14 amino acids. Germline V gene sequence: CDR1 MNHEY, CDR2 SVGAGI. The J segment lost 3 bases and the V segment lost 6 bases, leaving 4 bases of the junction unmatched. DNA of the CDR3: TGTGCCAGCAGACGGGACAGGGGGTACTACGAGCAGTACTTC. Translated: CASRRDRGYYEQYF.

J is TRBJ1-3 and V is TRBV27, with 11 nucleotides matching TRBD1. The CDR3 sequence is 17 residues long. From germline, CDR1 is MNHEY and CDR2 SMNVEV (reference sequence). Trimming took 5 bases from V and 1 from J; bases not matched to a gene: 7. The DNA of the CDR3 is TGTGCCAGCAGTCTGGACAGGGGGCCACTTTCTGGAAACACCATATATTTT. Its translation is CASSLDRGPLSGNTIYF.

Note on this clone: Sequence at one end of the junction differs from germline and may be a read error. The chain employs TRBV15 and TRBJ1-2; 7 bases match TRBD1. The CDR3 is 15 amino acids. The V gene's germline CDR1 is LNHNV and CDR2 YYDKDF (reference sequence). The CDR3 loop reads CATSGDRDPNYGYTF. CDR3 in DNA: TGTGCCACCAGCGGAGACAGGGATCCTAACTATGGCTACACCTTC.

The chain is built from TRBV30 and TRBJ2-3; 10 bases align to TRBD2. Per germline, CDR1 GTSNPN and CDR2 SVGIG (reference sequence). J was trimmed by 0 bases and V by 2 bases; bases with no gene match: 11. The CDR3 spans 18 residues. CDR3 coding DNA: TGTGCCTGGAGTCCCGGGGGTGGACTAGCGGCTAGCACAGATACGCAGTATTTT. Amino acids: CAWSPGGGLAASTDTQYF.

The genes are TRBV6-6 and TRBJ2-1; TRBD2 aligns across 11 bases. With 3 bases clipped from V and 4 bases from J, the junction kept 5 bases outside the gene matches. CDR1 MNHNY and CDR2 SVGAGI come from the germline V gene (reference sequence). The CDR3 runs to 16 residues. CDR3 DNA: TGTGCCAGCAGTTATAGGACTAGCGGGCAATACAATGAGCAGTTCTTC. This codes for CASSYRTSGQYNEQFF.

The chain uses TRBV6-6 and TRBJ1-2; D call uncertain. The germline V gene has CDR1 MNHNY and CDR2 SVGAGI (reference sequence). Between the trimmed V and J ends, which lost 2 bases and 4 bases, there was a span of 11 bases. The CDR3 loop spans 14 amino acids. The CDR3 DNA sequence: TGTGCCAGCAGTTACCTGGGCGGGAGCTATGGCTACACCTTC. Protein: CASSYLGGSYGYTF.

The chain carries TRBV27 and TRBJ1-1, with D possibly matching TRBD1 (6 bases). The CDR3 loop spans 13 amino acids. Germline V gene data show CDR1 as MNHEY and CDR2 as SMNVEV (reference sequence). Trimming removed 5 bases from V and 4 bases from J, with 11 bases in between. The DNA of the CDR3 is TGTGCCAGCAGTCCAGGGGCGGCCACTGAAGCTTTCTTT. Its protein product is CASSPGAATEAFF.

This rearrangement joins TRBV7-2 to TRBJ1-2, with D possibly matching TRBD1 (5 bases). Germline values: CDR1 SGHTA, CDR2 FQGNSA. Deletions cut 5 bases from V and 8 bases from J, with 15 bases between. The CDR3 extends over 13 amino acids. DNA of the CDR3: TGTGCCAGCAGCCCCGGGGCCGGGTCAGGCTACACCTTC. It yields the protein CASSPGAGSGYTF.

The chain has TRBV6-6 and TRBJ2-7; TRBD1 might be the D (6 bases). The ends were cut back, 6 bases at V and 0 bases at J, with 15 bases in the middle. The CDR3 spans 15 residues. Germline V gene sequence: CDR1 MNHNY, CDR2 SVGAGI (reference sequence). As DNA, the CDR3 is TGTGCCAGCAGCTCCACCGACAGGTACTCCTACGAGCAGTACTTC. It is translated as CASSSTDRYSYEQYF.

The rearrangement joins TRBV7-2 to TRBJ1-2; D is uncertain. CDR3 length equals 13 residues. In germline, CDR1 is SGHTA, CDR2 FQGNSA. V lost 3 bases and J lost 2, with 7 bases in between. The DNA of the CDR3 is TGTGCCAGCAGCTTCGGCAGGAACTATGGCTACACCTTC. Protein sequence: CASSFGRNYGYTF. Complete variable domain (other parts from reference TRBV7-2 and TRBJ1-2): GAGVSQSPSNKVTEKGKDVELRCDPISGHTALYWYRQSLGQGLEFLIYFQGNSAPDKSGLPSDRFSAERTGGSVSTLTIQRTQQEDSAVYLCASSFGRNYGYTFGSGTRLTVV.

This clone was seen just once. This rearrangement joins TRBV4-2 to TRBJ2-5, with D possibly matching TRBD2 (6 bases). Between the trimmed V and J ends, which lost 1 base and 1 base, there was a span of 19 bases. Germline CDR1 LGHNA, CDR2 YNFKEQ. The CDR3 has 18 amino acids. The CDR3 loop is CASSQASSSANSQETQYF. The CDR3 DNA is TGTGCCAGCAGCCAAGCCTCCTCTAGCGCAAACTCCCAAGAGACCCAGTACTTC.